Below, one T cell receptor beta chain is given with its context. The antigen remains undetermined. Germline DNA was extracted too, while blood RNA derived from unsorted whole blood. Around 4.1 milliliters of peripheral blood were drawn preoperatively. The data belong to a study of tumor-infiltrating lymphocytes in primary liver carcinoma. Overall study context: Productive TCRbeta reads per sample were roughly 3.5 to 8 million, not differing by tissue.

Notes on the study in general: Tumor specimens were characterized by a significantly higher top-250-clone fraction than blood (p = 0.039).

A constant-region primer primed TCR beta cDNA synthesis from 400 to 600 ng of total RNA. Libraries covering TCR beta were generated through three nested multiplex PCR rounds (using a slightly modified ARM-PCR). In the first two PCR rounds, TRBV1-TRBV30 forward primers were paired with a C-beta reverse primer, and each round lasted about 9 cycles. TCRdb re-called the multiplex PCR reads through MiXCR, storing one row per CDR3 protein. The top ten clones hold roughly 10% of a sample with fewer than 350,000 distinct CDR3 sequences, 50% to 70% of them seen once. This CDR3 contains 16 residues. Germline lookup yields CDR1 GTSNPN and CDR2 SVGIG (reference sequence). V lost 4 bases and J lost 4; bases outside the gene matches: 13.

The sequencing input was peripheral blood. This clonotype originated in a man aged 40-49 years with primary liver carcinoma and hepatitis B virus infection. The V gene is TRBV30, the J gene TRBJ1-5; TRBD1 agrees at 7 bases. The DNA of the CDR3 is TGTGCCTGGAATGAACTGGGGGCAGGGGGGAATCAGCCCCAGCATTTT. Amino acid sequence: CAWNELGAGGNQPQHF.